This T cell receptor (beta chain) was identified in a study of cytomegalovirus exposure and HLA in healthy donors. Study-level points and caveats: As immune exposure information, only CMV serostatus was available.

The PCR contained 60 Vbeta and 13 Jbeta primers. Profiling relied on immunoSEQ multiplex PCR, and the TCRdb table lists in-frame clones only, not all of them. The sample lists 85,000 to 100,000 clones, around 76% occurring once. Healthy bone marrow donors formed the donor group. Though nominally healthy at sampling, donors likely had unrecorded immune exposures. Recording of this donor's CMV serostatus was not done. CDR1 and CDR2 from the germline V gene are MNHNY and SVGAGI (reference sequence). V was trimmed by 5 bases and J by 7 bases, leaving 9 bases between them. The CDR3 is 11 residues long. As concerns this clone: Its antigen is not known.

The gene calls are TRBV6-6 and TRBJ2-7; possible D gene TRBD1, 5 bases. The specimen sequenced was PBMCs. This TCR came from a human donor in good health. CDR3 amino acids: CASSPRQEQYF. Written as DNA, the CDR3 is TGTGCCAGCAGTCCGAGACAGGAGCAGTACTTC.